A selection of T cell receptor beta chains follows, all from one sample in a study of blood T cell repertoires in COVID-19. Clones were sequenced by immunoSEQ multiplex PCR, and TCRdb holds only the in-frame ones, with some missing. Of about 250,000 clones listed, around 90% are singletons. The source material was peripheral blood. These receptors were collected from a man aged 18-30 years with active or convalescent COVID-19. Each CDR3 is given with its conserved first and last residue.

J gene	V gene	CDR3 protein
TRBJ1-6	TRBV11-2	CASSLDLGFDSRISPLHF
TRBJ2-5	TRBV9	CASSVATTRAERAETQYF
TRBJ2-1	TRBV19	CASSIGPLKQFF
TRBJ2-1	TRBV7-9	CATRTSGHNEQFF
TRBJ1-1	TRBV10-3	CAISDPGRGHTEAFF
TRBJ1-2	TRBV5-1	CASSLRDRGVYGYTF
TRBJ2-5	TRBV7-2	CASSSRLAGETQYF
TRBJ2-3	TRBV27	CASSWSTGTDTQYF
TRBJ1-5	TRBV5-8	CASSGGQPNQPQHF
TRBJ2-1	TRBV29-1	CSVEPTVGSLNEQFF
TRBJ2-7	TRBV9	CASSSTGTGFDEQYF
TRBJ1-6	TRBV2	CAAWDRGGSPLHF
TRBJ1-1	TRBV10-1	CASRDRLNTEAFF
TRBJ2-2	TRBV10-3	CASALGTGDTGELFF
TRBJ2-1	TRBV5-1	CASSLGGLPQQFF
TRBJ1-2	TRBV27	CASSLTNAAGYTF
TRBJ1-2	TRBV18	CASSPRDRVFYGYTF
TRBJ2-1	TRBV18	CASSPLPGNEQFF
TRBJ1-5	TRBV28	CASSSPQGGNQPQHF
TRBJ2-7	TRBV7-2	CASSLVKGAAYEQYF
TRBJ2-7	TRBV28	CASSSRHREGSYYEQYF
TRBJ1-6	TRBV5-1	CASSRQDLGTGYSPLHF
TRBJ2-2	TRBV13	CASSSNRDRGGDTGELFF
TRBJ2-3	TRBV6-5	CASSYYRERDTQYF
TRBJ1-1	TRBV7-3	CASSLDSNTEAFF
TRBJ1-4	TRBV10-3	CAISDPGQGNEKLFF
TRBJ1-2	TRBV18	CASSPGRASNYGYTF
TRBJ1-1	TRBV11-2	CASSLSGTGGTEAFF
TRBJ2-2	TRBV5-5	CASSLVTGSGLRELFF
TRBJ1-6	TRBV6-1	CASSEIQGHNSPLHF
TRBJ1-4	TRBV3-1/TRBV3-2	CASSQSATNEKLFF
TRBJ2-6	TRBV5-6	CASSLGPGQSGANVLTF
TRBJ2-5	TRBV25-1	CASSAAGAFQETQYF
TRBJ1-2	TRBV19	CASSPHRAGGSYGYTF
TRBJ1-5	TRBV7-2	CASSPRTGATNQPQHF
TRBJ1-2	TRBV6-2/TRBV6-3	CASSYQGTYGYTF
TRBJ2-7	TRBV6-2/TRBV6-3	CASSRGQLYEQYF
TRBJ1-6	TRBV27	CASSSGGETGYSPLHF
TRBJ2-3	TRBV7-8	CASNRDTQYF
TRBJ1-3	TRBV9	CASSVPGGGNTIYF
TRBJ1-5	TRBV6-2/TRBV6-3	CASSYSPGQGAIQPQHF
TRBJ1-1	TRBV19	CASSIQGLEDTEAFF
TRBJ2-5	TRBV24-1	CATSAGAVQETQYF
TRBJ1-1	TRBV18	CASSPPSMGRRTEAFF
TRBJ1-2	TRBV5-8	CASSFLRGQGSGYTF
TRBJ2-3	TRBV9	CASSVTYRGTDTQYF
TRBJ2-7	TRBV4-2	CASSQGGQGSYEQYF
TRBJ1-2	TRBV24-1	CATSVTGYGYTF
TRBJ2-3	TRBV18	CASSPTDRQYF